These 12 T cell receptor beta chains share one sample of origin, sequenced in a study of cytomegalovirus exposure and HLA in healthy donors. Amplification used 60 Vbeta primers and 13 Jbeta primers. Data came from immunoSEQ multiplex PCR; TCRdb stores just in-frame clones and leaves some out. The repertoire has about 170,000 clones, 55% to 65% of them found once; the top ten carry 2.5% to 3%. The material sequenced was PBMCs. These receptor sequences come from a man aged 35 to 55 in good health and CMV-seronegative.

The chain joins TRBV4-2 to TRBJ1-1, with D possibly matching TRBD1 (6 bases). Per the germline V gene, CDR1 is LGHNA and CDR2 is YNFKEQ. The CDR3 spans 12 residues. The ends were cut back, 4 bases at V and 6 bases at J, with 9 bases in the middle. CDR3 DNA sequence: TGTGCCAGCAGCCCGGACAGCGCTGAAGCTTTCTTT. Its translation is CASSPDSAEAFF.

This clone was seen more than once but under ten times. CDR3 loop: CASSLRGLSKSTDTQYF. The CDR3 nucleotides are TGTGCCAGCAGCTTAAGGGGGCTGAGTAAAAGCACAGATACGCAGTATTTT. The chain has TRBV7-3 and TRBJ2-3; the D gene is possibly TRBD1 (6 bases). Germline CDR1 reads SGHTA; CDR2 reads FQGTGA. This CDR3 has 17 amino acids. V was cut by 1 base and J by 0 bases, with 14 bases left in between.

This clone was observed a few times. V usage is TRBV2 and J usage is TRBJ1-1, with TRBD1 matching 7 bases. Germline loops: CDR1 SNHLY, CDR2 FYNNEI. The CDR3 has 14 amino acids. The trim removed 4 bases at V and 10 bases at J, leaving 12 bases unmatched. For the CDR3, the DNA is TGTGCCAGCAGTGGCAAGGGGGCGCATATTTCAGCTTTCTTT. Its translation: CASSGKGAHISAFF.

The rearrangement uses TRBV29-1 and TRBJ1-2, with 7 bases that match TRBD1. The CDR3 is 11 amino acids. The V and J ends lost 5 bases and 8 bases, in that order; junction bases with no gene match: 5. Germline CDR1 reads SQVTM; CDR2 reads ANQGSEA. For the CDR3, the DNA is TGCAGCGTTTTCTGGGACAGAGGCTACACCTTC. It translates to CSVFWDRGYTF.

This clone was recorded once. The chain is built from TRBV4-3 and TRBJ1-1; 10 bases line up with TRBD1. The CDR3 is 13 residues long. With V trimmed by 8 bases and J by 4 bases, 4 bases remained unmatched. The germline V gene encodes CDR1 LGHNA and CDR2 YSLEER. DNA for the CDR3: TGCGCCAGCTCTAGACAGGGGGCCACTGAAGCTTTCTTT. Translating it yields CASSRQGATEAFF.

This clone has more than one count but fewer than ten. This rearrangement joins TRBV6-1 to TRBJ1-6; 11 nucleotides match TRBD1. Germline assignment: CDR1 MNHNS and CDR2 SASEGT. Trimming removed 2 bases from V and 8 bases from J; junction bases left unmatched: 5. CDR3 length: 16 residues. Written as DNA, the CDR3 is TGTGCCAGCAGTGAATGGGTGGGACAGGGGGATTCACCCCTCCACTTT. Translated, it gives CASSEWVGQGDSPLHF.

This chain uses TRBV19 with TRBJ1-2; the D gene is possibly TRBD1 (5 bases). The CDR3 totals 14 residues. V lost 5 bases, J lost 8 bases, and 18 bases lay in between. Per the germline V gene, CDR1 is LNHDA and CDR2 is SQIVND (reference sequence). CDR3 nucleotides: TGTGCCAGTAGTGTCACCGGGGGAGCTCGAGGCTACACCTTC. This encodes CASSVTGGARGYTF.

The gene calls are TRBV11-1 and TRBJ2-1; 10 nucleotides agree with TRBD2. Germline trimming cut 4 bases from V and 8 bases from J; bases unmatched to any gene: 17. CDR3 length: 18 residues. CDR1 is SGHAT, CDR2 FQDESV, per germline (reference sequence). CDR3 residues: CASSWGRGDLAGADEQFF. DNA for the CDR3: TGTGCCAGCAGCTGGGGGCGGGGGGATCTAGCGGGAGCCGATGAGCAGTTCTTC.

The chain employs TRBV7-2 and TRBJ2-5, with 15 bases lining up with TRBD2. The CDR3 sequence is 16 residues long. CDR1 is SGHTA and CDR2 is FQGNSA in the germline V gene. V shed 2 bases and J 5 bases; nucleotides not matched to a gene: 3. In DNA form, the CDR3 reads TGTGCCAGCAGCTTAAGGGGGACTAGCGGGGGGGAGACCCAGTACTTC. It specifies CASSLRGTSGGETQYF.

The sample holds a few counts of this clone. The J gene is TRBJ2-1, the V gene TRBV7-2; D might be TRBD2 (7 bases). CDR1 SGHTA and CDR2 FQGNSA come from the germline V gene. This CDR3 comprises 14 residues. Trimming stripped 5 bases from V and 9 bases from J, with 17 bases between. In DNA form, the CDR3 reads TGTGCCAGCAGCCCTTTGTCGGGGGGCGGTGAGCAGTTCTTC. Protein sequence: CASSPLSGGGEQFF. Full variable domain (remainder filled in from reference TRBV7-2 and TRBJ2-1): GAGVSQSPSNKVTEKGKDVELRCDPISGHTALYWYRQSLGQGLEFLIYFQGNSAPDKSGLPSDRFSAERTGGSVSTLTIQRTQQEDSAVYLCASSPLSGGGEQFFGPGTRLTVL.

The chain recombines TRBV21-1 with TRBJ2-7; TRBD1 is taken as the D call from the table, unchecked against the DNA. TRBV21-1 is given as a pseudogene. The CDR3 is 12 residues long. The CDR3 DNA reads TGTGCCAGCAACAGCAGGCCCTACGAGCAGTACTTC. Translating it yields CASNSRPYEQYF.

J is TRBJ2-3 and V is TRBV6-1; TRBD2 matches at 9 bases. This CDR3 contains 19 residues. Germline V gives CDR1 MNHNS, CDR2 SASEGT. The trim removed 1 base at V and 4 bases at J, leaving 15 bases unmatched. In DNA form, the CDR3 reads TGTGCCAGCAGTGAAGGGCCGGGACTAGCAACCCTCTTCGCAGATACGCAGTATTTT. This translates into CASSEGPGLATLFADTQYF.